Listed below are T cell receptor beta chains from one sample, sequenced in a study of blood T cell repertoires in COVID-19. Sequencing used immunoSEQ multiplex PCR; TCRdb keeps in-frame clones, though not all of them. Of 300,000 or so clones detected, approximately 89% appear once; the ten largest clones hold approximately 8%. The sequenced sample was peripheral blood. These receptors originate from a woman aged 45-65 years who had recovered from COVID-19. Each CDR3 is given with its conserved first and last residue. The D gene is left open where the match is weak. Not all rows give a size; the values are once, few, many and, for expanded clones, a class.

abundance	j_gene	d_gene	v_gene	CDR3nt	CDR3aa
.	TRBJ2-3	TRBD2	TRBV6-7	TGTGCCAGCAGTTACGGGGGAGGGCCGGGAGATACGCAGTATTTT	CASSYGGGPGDTQYF
.	TRBJ2-3	.	TRBV9	TGTGCCAGCCACCCCTGGGGAGCAGATACGCAGTATTTT	CASHPWGADTQYF
.	TRBJ1-5	TRBD1	TRBV7-2	TGTGCCAGCAGCGCCCACAGGGGTAATCAGCCCCAGCATTTT	CASSAHRGNQPQHF
.	TRBJ1-1	.	TRBV24-1	TGTGCCACCAGTGATTCGGGGTACACTGAAGCTTTCTTT	CATSDSGYTEAFF
once	TRBJ2-7	.	TRBV5-1	TGCGCCAGCAGCCCATTGACTTACTTC	CASSPLTYF
.	TRBJ2-3	TRBD2	TRBV29-1	TGCAGCGTTCGATCCCTACTAGCGGGGGGCTCAGATACGCAGTATTTT	CSVRSLLAGGSDTQYF
once	TRBJ1-2	.	TRBV19	TGTGCCAGTAGCTCCCAGGGCCGCAACTATGGCTACACCTTC	CASSSQGRNYGYTF
.	TRBJ2-2	TRBD1	TRBV7-3	TGTGCCAGCAGCCTACAGGGGGCGCGAACCGGGGAGCTGTTTTTT	CASSLQGARTGELFF
.	TRBJ2-6	TRBD1	TRBV5-5	TGTGCCAGCAGCGGGATGACAGGGGAGAAATCTGGGGCCAACGTCCTGACTTTC	CASSGMTGEKSGANVLTF
.	TRBJ1-1	.	TRBV19	TGTGCCAGTAGTATCAGGGTGGGGACTGAAGCTTTCTTT	CASSIRVGTEAFF
.	TRBJ2-1	.	TRBV4-1	TGCGCCAGCAGCCAACAAGTTTTCGAGAGCGGAAATGAGCAGTTCTTC	CASSQQVFESGNEQFF
.	TRBJ1-6	TRBD1	TRBV23-1	TGCGCCAGCAGTAACGGCAGGGGGCGTGATCATAATTCACCCCTCCACTTT	CASSNGRGRDHNSPLHF
.	TRBJ1-1	.	TRBV5-1	TGCGCCAGCAGCTGGACCTCAGGGGCCCCTGAAGCTTTCTTT	CASSWTSGAPEAFF
.	TRBJ2-7	TRBD1	TRBV5-1	TGCGCCAGCAGCTCCCCCATGGGACAGAGCGACTACGAGCAGTACTTC	CASSSPMGQSDYEQYF
once	TRBJ2-1	TRBD2	TRBV2	TGTGCCAGCAGTCAGTTAGGTGGCGGGGGGGCCGGTGCGGGCCGTGAGCAGTTCTTC	CASSQLGGGGAGAGREQFF
.	TRBJ2-1	TRBD2	TRBV7-9	TGTGCCAGCAGCCCCCTAGCGGGAGTCGTGGGTGAGCAGTTCTTC	CASSPLAGVVGEQFF
few	TRBJ1-6	TRBD1	TRBV5-4	TGTGCCAGCAGCACCACAGGGGGACGGTCACCCCTCCACTTT	CASSTTGGRSPLHF
.	TRBJ2-5	.	TRBV21-1	TGTGCCAGCAGCAAAGTTTCCTGGGCCGTTGGGGAGACCCAGTACTTC	CASSKVSWAVGETQYF
.	TRBJ2-7	.	TRBV5-1	TGCGCCAGCAGCTTCTCAGGGGCAGCCTACGAGCAGTACTTC	CASSFSGAAYEQYF
few	TRBJ2-7	.	TRBV7-2	TGTGCCAGCAGCTTCGGGACACCCCAAGTCTACGAGCAGTACTTC	CASSFGTPQVYEQYF
.	TRBJ2-3	.	TRBV29-1	TGCAGCCCGAGGGAAGCGGAGGTATATACGCAGTATTTT	CSPREAEVYTQYF
once	TRBJ1-1	.	TRBV27	TGTGCCAGCAGTCCAGGCCCGAACACTGAAGCTTTCTTT	CASSPGPNTEAFF
.	TRBJ1-4	.	TRBV5-1	TGCGCCAGCAGCCTTGCTCGGGGGGGAAATGAAAAACTGTTTTTT	CASSLARGGNEKLFF
.	TRBJ1-1	.	TRBV5-4	TGTGCCAGCAGCTTGCAGGGCAGCGGGGAAGCTTTCTTT	CASSLQGSGEAFF
once	TRBJ2-2	TRBD1	TRBV6-1	TGTGCCAGCAGTGCCGACAGGGGGCGGGTCACCGGGGAGCTGTTTTTT	CASSADRGRVTGELFF
.	TRBJ2-2	.	TRBV18	TGTGCCAGCTCACCCGACTTGCCCGCGAACACCGGGGAGCTGTTTTTT	CASSPDLPANTGELFF
.	TRBJ2-1	TRBD2	TRBV18	TGTGCCAGCTCACCGACTAGCGGGGAAGGTTACAATGAGCAGTTCTTC	CASSPTSGEGYNEQFF
.	TRBJ2-3	TRBD2	TRBV4-3	TGCGCCAGCAGCCAAGAGGGACTAGTGTCAGATACGCAGTATTTT	CASSQEGLVSDTQYF
.	TRBJ2-5	.	TRBV19	TGTGCCAGTAGGGGCGCAGGGCGTGAGACCCAGTACTTC	CASRGAGRETQYF
.	TRBJ2-7	TRBD1	TRBV28	TGTGCCAGCAGCATACAGGGGTACGAGCAGTACTTC	CASSIQGYEQYF
.	TRBJ1-6	TRBD1	TRBV2	TGTGCCAGAGGAACCGGGACAGGGTCGTCACCCCTCCACTTT	CARGTGTGSSPLHF
.	TRBJ2-5	.	TRBV18	TGTGCCAGCTCACCAAGCCCACAAGAGACCCAGTACTTC	CASSPSPQETQYF
.	TRBJ1-2	.	TRBV5-5	TGTGCCAGCAGCTTGGGGGGCGTGGATGGCTACACCTTC	CASSLGGVDGYTF
.	TRBJ1-1	.	TRBV19	TGTGCCAGTAGTTCCGACAGAAGGAACACTGAAGCTTTCTTT	CASSSDRRNTEAFF
once	TRBJ2-3	TRBD1	TRBV7-2	TGTGCCAGCAGCCCCGGACAGGTCGATACGCAGTATTTT	CASSPGQVDTQYF
.	TRBJ2-1	.	TRBV12-5	TGTGCTAGTGGTTCGTCGTCGAGCTTGCGGGATTATATCTACAATGAGCAGTTCTTC	CASGSSSSLRDYIYNEQFF
.	TRBJ1-2	.	TRBV28	TGTGCCAGCAGGCTAATGAGTGGCTACACCTTC	CASRLMSGYTF
.	TRBJ2-3	.	TRBV7-2	TGTGCCAGCCTCGCAGGAGGGGGGGCGGACTACACAGATACGCAGTATTTT	CASLAGGGADYTDTQYF
.	TRBJ2-2	.	TRBV6-2/TRBV6-3	TGTGCCAGCAGTAACCTCCCCGGGGTTGGCGGGGAGCTGTTTTTT	CASSNLPGVGGELFF
.	TRBJ2-5	.	TRBV7-8	TGTGCCAGCAGCTTGCGTCACCAAGAGACCCAGTACTTC	CASSLRHQETQYF
.	TRBJ2-3	.	TRBV5-6	TGTGCCAGCAGCTTGGGGCTAGCAAGGAGCACAGATACGCAGTATTTT	CASSLGLARSTDTQYF
.	TRBJ2-4	.	TRBV2	TGTGCCAGCAGTGAAGATGGCGGCCCCTGGAACATTCAGTACTTC	CASSEDGGPWNIQYF
.	TRBJ2-3	.	TRBV9	TGTGCCAGCAGCGTAGTGGACTGGACCACAGATACGCAGTATTTT	CASSVVDWTTDTQYF
.	TRBJ1-6	TRBD1	TRBV19	TGTGCCACCTCGTTAGGACAGGGGAATTCACCCCTCCACTTT	CATSLGQGNSPLHF
.	TRBJ1-1	TRBD1	TRBV3-1/TRBV3-2	TGTGCCAGCAGCACTACAGGGGCGGCTGAAGCTTTCTTT	CASSTTGAAEAFF
.	TRBJ2-1	TRBD1	TRBV9	TGTGCCAGCAGCTCTCGACAGGGGGCTTTCAACAATGAGCAGTTCTTC	CASSSRQGAFNNEQFF
once	TRBJ1-3	TRBD1	TRBV6-5	TGTGCCAGCTCCGGGACAGGGGGAAACACCATATATTTT	CASSGTGGNTIYF
few	TRBJ1-1	.	TRBV5-1	TGCGCCAGCAGCTTGAGACAGAACACTGAAGCTTTCTTT	CASSLRQNTEAFF
.	TRBJ2-2	TRBD1	TRBV5-1	TGCGCCAGCAGCCTGACAGGGGACACCGGGGAGCTGTTTTTT	CASSLTGDTGELFF
.	TRBJ2-7	TRBD2	TRBV27	TGTGCCAGCAGTTACTCTAGCGGGTACGAGCAGTACTTC	CASSYSSGYEQYF
.	TRBJ1-5	.	TRBV6-5	TGTGCCAGCAGGCAGGGGAAGGATCAGCCCCAGCATTTT	CASRQGKDQPQHF
.	TRBJ2-7	TRBD2	TRBV29-1	TGCAGCGTTGTCGGGGGGACGGGGTACGAGCAGTACTTC	CSVVGGTGYEQYF
.	TRBJ1-1	.	TRBV28	TGTGCCAGCAGTCCTACAGAACGTTTTATCGCTTTCTTT	CASSPTERFIAFF
.	TRBJ2-5	TRBD2	TRBV11-3	TGTGCCAGCAGCTTTAGCGGGGCGGTCTTGAAGACCCAGTACTTC	CASSFSGAVLKTQYF
.	TRBJ2-7	.	TRBV12-3/TRBV12-4	TGTGCCAGCAGTTTTTCCTACTACGAGCAGTACTTC	CASSFSYYEQYF
.	TRBJ1-4	TRBD1	TRBV30	TGTGCCTGTACTAGTTACAGGGGTCTAACAACTAATGAAAAACTGTTTTTT	CACTSYRGLTTNEKLFF
.	TRBJ2-3	TRBD2	TRBV13	TGTGCCAGCAGCTCCGGTCTAGCGGGAATCACAGATACGCAGTATTTT	CASSSGLAGITDTQYF
once	TRBJ1-5	.	TRBV30	TGTGCCTGGGGTGGACTGAACAATCAGCCCCAGCATTTT	CAWGGLNNQPQHF
.	TRBJ2-7	TRBD1	TRBV11-2	TGTGCCAGCAGCTTAGCCACCGGGACAGGGGCCTACGAGCAGTACTTC	CASSLATGTGAYEQYF